The clone carrying this T cell receptor (beta chain) was detected a few times. Other DNA sequences in this specimen translate into the identical CDR3. This entry comes from a study of blood T cell repertoires in COVID-19. Study-wide background: The United States, Italy and Spain were the sources of the acute and convalescent COVID-19 samples.

The participants were between roughly 18 and 89 years old and came from fewer than 25 US areas. Membership in each cohort depended on participant-reported clinical history. Per the original methods: Amplified reference gene primers provided the basis for estimating nucleated cell counts. The method was immunoSEQ multiplex PCR; TCRdb's version includes in-frame clones alone and lacks a portion of them. Clone size and V and J calls were adopted from that table, with D and trimming inferred from the DNA. The table shows 250,000 to 300,000 clones, with approximately 85% occurring only once. V was pared by 6 bases and J by 0 bases, with 11 bases between. The V gene's germline CDR1 is MNHEY and CDR2 SMNVEV (reference sequence). The CDR3 extends over 14 amino acids.

The J gene is TRBJ1-1, the V gene TRBV27, with D possibly TRBD1 on 5 matching bases. This TCR came from a woman between 50 and 59 years old who had recovered from COVID-19. Sequenced material: PBMCs or T cells enriched from blood (not recorded which). The CDR3 DNA reads as TGTGCCAGCAGCCTAGACAGACTGAACACTGAAGCTTTCTTT. Translation: CASSLDRLNTEAFF.